The 24 T cell receptor beta chains in this list originate from one sample, sequenced in a study of T-cell reconstitution after alpha-beta-depleted transplantation in children. For TCRbeta, the library was prepared with unique molecular identifiers. TCRdb reprocessed the PCR reads with MiXCR, giving one entry per CDR3 protein. The sample records a few hundred thousand distinct CDR3 sequences, less than 15% being singletons. The source was PBMCs, collected from the stem cell graft. Every receptor here comes from a human donor who donated a stem cell graft to a child with Fanconi anemia.

The J gene is TRBJ2-2, the V gene TRBV29-1, with D perhaps assigned TRBD1 or TRBD2 (5 bases each). Between the trimmed V and J ends, which lost 4 bases and 3 bases, there was a span of 12 bases. The length of the CDR3 is 14 residues. Germline V lookup: CDR1 SQVTM, CDR2 ANQGSEA. In DNA form, the CDR3 reads TGCAGCGTTGGGGTGGGGGTCCACACCGGGGAGCTGTTTTTT. Residues: CSVGVGVHTGELFF.

Here the CDR3 reads CASSLADSVGDTDTQYF. The CDR3, as DNA: TGTGCCAGCAGTTTAGCGGATAGCGTTGGGGACACAGATACGCAGTATTTT. This sequence joins TRBV27 and TRBJ2-3; D perhaps matches TRBD2 (5 bases). The V gene lost 2 bases and the J gene lost 2 bases, with 17 bases spanning the gap. This CDR3 has 17 residues. The germline V gene encodes CDR1 MNHEY and CDR2 SMNVEV (reference sequence).

V and J are TRBV2 and TRBJ2-7; tentatively, D is TRBD1 (6 bases). Per germline, CDR1 SNHLY and CDR2 FYNNEI. V lost 5 bases and J 0 bases, leaving 11 bases between the germline ends. CDR3 size: 14 residues. CDR3 sequence reads: CASSPYRVSYEQYF. The CDR3 region has the DNA TGTGCCAGCAGTCCGTACAGGGTCTCCTACGAGCAGTACTTC.

This clonotype was found many times. V and J are TRBV11-2 and TRBJ2-3; TRBD1 matches at 7 bases. Germline loops: CDR1 SGHAT, CDR2 FQNNGV. Trimming cost V 8 bases and J 2 bases; bases outside gene matches: 10. The CDR3 totals 15 residues. In nucleotides, the CDR3 is TGTGCCAGCGCTCGGTGGCAGGGGGACACAGATACGCAGTATTTT. Its protein product is CASARWQGDTDTQYF. The variable domain in full, with the rest retrieved from reference TRBV11-2 and TRBJ2-3, is EAGVAQSPRYKIIEKRQSVAFWCNPISGHATLYWYQQILGQGPKLLIQFQNNGVVDDSQLPKDRFSAERLKGVDSTLKIQPAKLEDSAVYLCASARWQGDTDTQYFGPGTRLTVL.

The table lists this clonotype with a few counts. J is TRBJ2-5 and V is TRBV28; D is possibly TRBD1 (5 bases). V lost 3 bases, J lost 2 bases, and 16 bases lay in between. Germline CDR1 and CDR2: MDHEN and SYDVKM. CDR3 size: 16 residues. The CDR3 nucleotides are TGTGCCAGCAGTTTCGCGCGCGCGCAGGGACAAGAGACCCAGTACTTC. This gives the protein CASSFARAQGQETQYF.

This clonotype was seen ten or more times. The chain is built from TRBV12-3 or TRBV12-4 and TRBJ2-3; no reliable D call. Trimming took 6 bases from V and 2 from J, leaving 12 bases between them. The CDR3 totals 14 residues. CDR3 loop: CASSNSSATDTQYF. For the CDR3, the DNA is TGTGCCAGCAGCAATTCTAGTGCCACAGATACGCAGTATTTT.

This clonotype was seen more than once but under ten times. The rearrangement uses TRBV7-8 and TRBJ2-3; 8 nucleotides agree with TRBD1. Germline V gene sequence: CDR1 SGHVS, CDR2 FQNEAQ. This CDR3 is 16 amino acids long. The V and J ends lost 0 bases and 2 bases, in that order; junction bases with no gene match: 4. In DNA form, the CDR3 reads TGTGCCAGCAGCTTAGCAACAGGGGGATACACAGATACGCAGTATTTT. Translation: CASSLATGGYTDTQYF.

This clonotype was picked up a small number of times. This sequence joins TRBV5-1 and TRBJ1-2; D is unresolved. CDR1 is SGHRS and CDR2 is YFSETQ in the germline V gene. The CDR3 runs to 12 residues. V lost 4 bases and J 6 bases, leaving 10 bases between the germline ends. CDR3 bases: TGCGCCAGCAGCATTATTGGGGATGGCTACACCTTC. This codes for CASSIIGDGYTF. Complete variable domain (other parts from reference TRBV5-1 and TRBJ1-2): KAGVTQTPRYLIKTRGQQVTLSCSPISGHRSVSWYQQTPGQGLQFLFEYFSETQRNKGNFPGRFSGRQFSNSRSEMNVSTLELGDSALYLCASSIIGDGYTFGSGTRLTVV.

This rearrangement joins TRBV6-2 or TRBV6-3 to TRBJ1-2; weak D call: TRBD1 (5 bases). Trimming removed 8 bases from V and 4 bases from J, with 11 bases in between. The CDR3 spans 12 residues. CDR1 and CDR2 (germline): MNHEY, SVGEGT. The CDR3 spells CASHRGGYGYTF. The CDR3 DNA follows: TGTGCCAGCCATAGGGGAGGCTATGGCTACACCTTC.

J is TRBJ1-6 and V is TRBV11-2; D not certain. This CDR3 comprises 14 residues. Germline-derived CDR1 and CDR2 are SGHAT and FQNNGV. With 3 bases removed from V and 10 bases from J, the gap between germline ends came to 13 bases. This CDR3 reads CASSFTGFRSPLHF. For the CDR3, the DNA is TGTGCCAGCAGCTTTACGGGATTTCGGTCACCCCTCCACTTT.

This clonotype was seen only a few times. The chain recombines TRBV27 with TRBJ1-1; TRBD1 matches 8 bases. Germline V CDR1 and CDR2: MNHEY, SMNVEV (reference sequence). V lost 2 bases to trimming and J lost 0 bases; unmatched junction nucleotides: 5. The CDR3 covers 16 residues. The CDR3 loop reads CASSLTGQALNTEAFF. Here the CDR3 DNA reads TGTGCCAGCAGTTTAACGGGACAGGCCCTGAACACTGAAGCTTTCTTT.

The V gene is TRBV5-1, the J gene TRBJ1-6, with D possibly being TRBD1 (6 bases). Trimming took 1 base from V and 7 from J, leaving 9 bases between them. The CDR3 loop spans 14 amino acids. CDR1 is SGHRS and CDR2 is YFSETQ in the germline V gene. CDR3 loop: CASSLNQGNSPLHF. CDR3 nucleotide sequence: TGCGCCAGCAGCTTGAATCAGGGGAATTCACCCCTCCACTTT.

This clonotype has a handful of counts. V and J are TRBV27 and TRBJ1-1, with D possibly TRBD1 on 5 matching bases. This CDR3 region has 13 residues. The V end lost 5 bases, the J end lost 1 base, and 8 bases lay between the germline ends. Germline V CDR1 and CDR2: MNHEY, SMNVEV (reference sequence). CDR3 protein: CASSTTANTEAFF. CDR3 in DNA: TGTGCCAGCAGTACGACAGCGAACACTGAAGCTTTCTTT.

This clonotype was observed a few times. V gene TRBV7-6 combines with J gene TRBJ2-4, with 8 bases that match TRBD1. Germline assignment: CDR1 SGHVS and CDR2 FNYEAQ. The V segment lost 5 bases and the J segment 6 bases; nucleotides outside the gene matches: 12. CDR3 length equals 16 residues. As DNA, the CDR3 is TGTGCCAGCAGCCAGGGGACAGGCTCACTGGGAAACATTCAGTACTTC. It is translated as CASSQGTGSLGNIQYF.

This clonotype was found many times. V and J are TRBV24-1 and TRBJ2-2; D ambiguous. V lost 4 bases and J 0 bases, leaving 8 bases between the germline ends. The CDR3 runs 15 residues. Germline lookup yields CDR1 KGHDR and CDR2 SFDVKD. The CDR3 is CATSEHTANTGELFF. CDR3 bases: TGTGCCACCAGTGAGCATACAGCGAACACCGGGGAGCTGTTTTTT.

This clonotype appeared many times. The chain carries TRBV7-8 and TRBJ2-2; a weak D match, TRBD1 (5 bases). V shed 2 bases and J shed 0 bases, with 10 bases lying between them. In germline, CDR1 is SGHVS, CDR2 FQNEAQ. The CDR3 loop spans 16 amino acids. CDR3 region: CASSLTDSANTGELFF. Here the CDR3 DNA reads TGTGCCAGCAGCTTAACCGACAGCGCGAACACCGGGGAGCTGTTTTTT.

V is TRBV18 and J is TRBJ2-7, with 9 bases identical to TRBD1. The germline V gene encodes CDR1 KGHSH and CDR2 LQKENI. V lost 3 bases to trimming and J lost 7 bases; unmatched junction nucleotides: 13. The CDR3 consists of 16 residues. The CDR3 loop is CASSPPVDRGTGEQYF. CDR3 DNA sequence: TGTGCCAGCTCACCCCCTGTGGACAGGGGCACAGGGGAGCAGTACTTC.

The CDR3 region has the DNA TGTGCCAGCAGTAGGGCAGGGCATGGCTACACCTTC. Its translation: CASSRAGHGYTF. The chain uses TRBV25-1 and TRBJ1-2, with D possibly matching TRBD1 (5 bases). This CDR3 spans 12 amino acids. With 5 bases removed from V and 6 bases from J, the gap between germline ends came to 10 bases. Germline lookup yields CDR1 MGHDK and CDR2 SYGVNS.

The chain carries TRBV7-2 and TRBJ2-3; 8 nucleotides line up with TRBD1. With V trimmed by 3 bases and J by 2 bases, 4 bases remained unmatched. The germline CDR1 and CDR2 sequences are SGHTA and FQGNSA. This CDR3 is built from 15 residues. The CDR3 sequence is CASSLDRANTDTQYF. The CDR3 nucleotides are TGTGCCAGCAGCTTGGACAGGGCGAACACAGATACGCAGTATTTT.

The genes are TRBV29-1 and TRBJ1-1, with a possible D match to TRBD1 (5 bases). The V gene lost 6 bases and the J gene lost 0 bases, with 11 bases spanning the gap. Germline assignment: CDR1 SQVTM and CDR2 ANQGSEA. The CDR3 is made up of 13 amino acids. CDR3 nucleotides: TGCAGCGTCACATCGGGGCTGAACACTGAAGCTTTCTTT. Its protein is CSVTSGLNTEAFF.

The chain employs TRBV20-1 and TRBJ1-5, with D uncertain. This CDR3 is built from 12 residues. Germline V CDR1 and CDR2: DFQATT, SNEGSKA (reference sequence). Trimming took 5 bases from V and 1 from J, leaving 6 bases between them. The CDR3 bases are TGCAGTGCTGGCAGGAGCAATCAGCCCCAGCATTTT. It encodes CSAGRSNQPQHF.

V and J are TRBV11-2 and TRBJ1-1; the match to TRBD1 covers 7 bases. The CDR3 is 16 amino acids. Losses at the gene ends were 4 bases for V and 0 bases for J; bases not matched to a gene: 8. Germline V gene sequence: CDR1 SGHAT, CDR2 FQNNGV. The CDR3 is CASSYQGGWVNTEAFF. The CDR3 DNA reads TGTGCCAGCAGCTACCAAGGGGGCTGGGTGAACACTGAAGCTTTCTTT.

This clonotype showed up many times. The chain recombines TRBV5-1 with TRBJ1-1; D gene ambiguous. Trimming took off 0 bases at V and 4 bases at J, with 10 bases between the two ends. This CDR3 is 14 amino acids long. Germline lookup yields CDR1 SGHRS and CDR2 YFSETQ. CDR3 in DNA: TGCGCCAGCAGCTTGGGGGTCCGGGCCACTGAAGCTTTCTTT. Translating it yields CASSLGVRATEAFF. The variable domain in full, completed from reference TRBV5-1 and TRBJ1-1, reads KAGVTQTPRYLIKTRGQQVTLSCSPISGHRSVSWYQQTPGQGLQFLFEYFSETQRNKGNFPGRFSGRQFSNSRSEMNVSTLELGDSALYLCASSLGVRATEAFFGQGTRLTVV.

The V call is TRBV7-6, the J call TRBJ2-5; D gene ambiguous. From germline, CDR1 is SGHVS and CDR2 FNYEAQ. The V end was cut by 5 bases, the J end by 0 bases, with 7 bases between. CDR3 length: 13 residues. This CDR3 is CASSHNYQETQYF. The CDR3 region has the DNA TGTGCCAGCAGCCACAACTACCAAGAGACCCAGTACTTC.